This T cell receptor (beta chain) came from a study of regulatory T cells in long-lasting Graves disease. This clonotype showed up many times. Building of the TCR beta libraries involved iRepertoire HTBI primers and Arm-PCR of CDR3 regions. TCRdb reprocessed the multiplex PCR reads via MiXCR and lists one record per CDR3 protein. The data contain about 430,000 distinct CDR3 sequences, 21% of them singletons. The time point was: persistent/refractory GD, antithyroid drugs over 5 years with positive TRAb. There was RNA extracted from PBMCs, and the TCR library was made from it. The material sequenced was peripheral blood mononuclear cells (PBMCs), taken when the disease was refractory, from a patient treated with antithyroid drugs. This TCR was sampled from a female donor with Graves disease.

CDR3 region: CASSISSGAQSTDTQYF. CDR3 in DNA: TGTGCCAGCAGTATCAGCTCCGGGGCGCAAAGCACAGATACGCAGTATTTT. This chain joins TRBV12-3 or TRBV12-4 and TRBJ2-3; tentatively, D is TRBD1 or TRBD2 (5 bases each). V dropped 5 bases and J dropped 0 bases, with 18 bases sitting between them. The CDR3 sequence is 17 residues long.